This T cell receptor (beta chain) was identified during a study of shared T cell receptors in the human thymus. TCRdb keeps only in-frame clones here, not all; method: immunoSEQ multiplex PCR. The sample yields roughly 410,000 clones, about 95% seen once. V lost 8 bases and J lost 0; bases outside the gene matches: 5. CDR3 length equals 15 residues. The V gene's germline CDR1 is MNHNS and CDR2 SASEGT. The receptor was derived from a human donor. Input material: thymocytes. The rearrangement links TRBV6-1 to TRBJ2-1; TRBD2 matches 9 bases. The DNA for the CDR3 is TGTGCCAGCGGATATAGCGGGAGCTCCTACAATGAGCAGTTCTTC. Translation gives CASGYSGSSYNEQFF.